This TCR beta chain comes out of a study of T cells after yellow fever vaccination (dated by TCRdb to the late 2010s). Regarding the research as a whole: The SMART-Seq v4 Ultra Low Input RNA kit was used to prepare libraries from fractions with low cell numbers. To track T-cell clones before and after primary and booster YFV17D yellow fever vaccination, bulk TCR alpha and beta repertoires were sequenced longitudinally. Blood was drawn at multiple timepoints before and after primary and secondary immunization, with bulk PBMC replicates and cell subsets isolated. Two healthy male donors, one aged 18 to 30 and one aged 30 to 40 years, made up the cohort. General study outcomes and caveats: Only a couple of donors were included in the study, so the extent to which the findings can be generalized is limited. Compared with the primary T-cell response, the secondary T-cell response was faster but weaker, reaching its peak on day 5 rather than on day 15. After the booster, most of the clones that had expanded following primary vaccination were detected again (around 97% of CD4 and around 87% of CD8), which suggests that memory was broadly maintained. A small share of clonotypes was detected in both CD4 and CD8 compartments, with the overlap likely arising from convergent recombination. Computational filtering was needed because FACS-sorted repertoires could contain abundant contaminating clonotypes from the bulk population.

Trimming costs V 3 bases and J 7 bases, and their ends lie 6 bases apart. From cysteine to phenylalanine, the CDR3 is 11 amino acids long. The kept DNA is CDR3 alone, 33 bases in frame from the first base. CDR1 SGHTA and CDR2 FQGNSA are derived from the germline V gene. Reading the label with the study, this specimen's treatment or condition is: live attenuated yellow fever vaccine strain. At each blood-draw timepoint, two biological replicates of bulk PBMCs were obtained. PBMCs were isolated from peripheral blood using a standard Ficoll-Paque protocol. TriZol was used to extract RNA from bulk PBMCs, from CD4 and CD8 fractions, and from dextramer-positive and dextramer-negative fractions. Ten or more counts support this clonotype. What antigen it recognizes has not been identified. There are no base qualities to consult, and no much larger clone falls within one base. TCR cDNA was synthesized by 5'RACE template switching, through which a universal primer site and unique molecular identifiers were introduced. Priming of cDNA synthesis was performed from both the TCR alpha and TCR beta constant segments. Library amplification used two PCR steps, and the second PCR step added sample barcodes and sequencing adapters. Sequencing of libraries was done on Illumina HiSeq 2500 (2x100 bp) or NovaSeq (2x150 bp). As for the original processing: MIGEC was used to demultiplex reads and collapse the reads into UMI consensus sequences, and MiXCR was used for V(D)J alignment. Clonotypes responding to the vaccine were identified with edgeR on replicate PBMC samples, with the criteria of FDR below 0.01 and a log2 fold change above 5 up to day 15. CD4 or CD8 identity was assigned to each bulk clonotype according to whether the clonotype was present at higher abundance in the sequenced CD4 repertoire or the sequenced CD8 repertoire. TCRdb reprocessed the public reads (quality trimming at Q25 with fastp, clone calling with MiXCR) and kept in-frame beta chains. Merged by CDR3 protein, the rows form single entries marked with the most common genes and DNA. In this record, the V and J calls reflect TCRdb's handling and not the investigators' own analysis. The sample table lists 550,000 or so distinct CDR3 sequences, under 25% of them with a count of one. The ten most abundant clones make up roughly an eighth of the sample.

Rearrangement joined TRBV7-2 to TRBJ2-5; TRBD2 is a possible D gene, resting on 6 matching bases. The sample in question was PBMCs, obtained 15 days after the yellow fever booster vaccination. This sequence was found in a man younger than 45 who received the YFV17D yellow fever vaccine. The sequenced DNA: TGTGCCAGCAGCTTGCGGGGGACCCAGTACTTC. This encodes CASSLRGTQYF.